These T cell receptor beta chains were read from a single sample in a study of PD-1 blockade in classical Hodgkin lymphoma. The protocol was immunoSEQ multiplex PCR, while the TCRdb copy is restricted to in-frame clones and leaves out a portion. The data show some 95,000 clones, with 90% seen just once and 2.5% to 3.5% held by the top ten. The sample in question was peripheral blood mononuclear cells (PBMCs), obtained before the fourth cycle of nivolumab. Every receptor here comes from a human donor with classical Hodgkin lymphoma. Both conserved end residues are part of each CDR3. Fields, in order: CDR3 protein, clone size, J gene, CDR3 length, V gene. Not every row has a clone size; where given, it reads once, few, many or a size class.

CASSPGYNQPQHF,-,TRBJ1-5,13,TRBV7-3
CAISESGQGETQYF,-,TRBJ2-5,14,TRBV10-3
CASSQVIGTNYGYTF,-,TRBJ1-2,15,TRBV4-3
CASSLTAHPRSTLLDEQYF,-,TRBJ2-7,19,TRBV5-4
CASSHRGGSTEAFF,-,TRBJ1-1,14,TRBV5-5
CASSLQGAGETQYF,-,TRBJ2-5,14,TRBV11-3
CASSLPGGPYEQYF,-,TRBJ2-7,14,TRBV7-3
CASSLVPGEQYF,-,TRBJ2-7,12,TRBV7-6
CASSIASAGAYNEQFF,-,TRBJ2-1,16,TRBV19
CASSLWDSRYEQYF,few,TRBJ2-7,14,TRBV7-6
CAWGFQTQETQYF,-,TRBJ2-5,13,TRBV30
CASSLLGPTGGLRYGYTF,-,TRBJ1-2,18,TRBV7-2
CASSQEPQVNYGYTF,-,TRBJ1-2,15,TRBV4-3
CSVGRGTGPDEQFF,-,TRBJ2-1,14,TRBV29-1
CAWDGSGSTSSYNSPLHF,-,TRBJ1-6,18,TRBV30
CASTSTGYGDTQYF,-,TRBJ2-3,14,TRBV6-5
CASSIAGERLGGYTF,-,TRBJ1-2,15,TRBV19
CASSTGDNYGYTF,-,TRBJ1-2,13,TRBV5-1
CASTSLSDYGYTF,-,TRBJ1-2,13,TRBV19
CASSAGNRGTDTQYF,-,TRBJ2-3,15,TRBV25-1
CASSYSVPRVGQPQHF,-,TRBJ1-5,16,TRBV6-5
CASSLGPGWYEQYF,-,TRBJ2-7,14,TRBV27
CAWSARTGGDEQYF,once,TRBJ2-7,14,TRBV30
CSVPVGTGSTGELFF,-,TRBJ2-2,15,TRBV29-1
CASSPRQDNYGYTF,-,TRBJ1-2,14,TRBV27
CASSLEAQETQYF,once,TRBJ2-5,13,TRBV7-9
CASSSPGNSYNEQFF,-,TRBJ2-1,15,TRBV7-8
CASSLLDSYEQYF,-,TRBJ2-7,13,TRBV4-1
CASSRGGITDTQYF,-,TRBJ2-3,14,TRBV18
CASSLAQQLDEAFF,once,TRBJ1-1,14,TRBV5-1
CASSQRGSQETQYF,few,TRBJ2-5,14,TRBV7-7
CASSTDRVQPQHF,-,TRBJ1-5,13,TRBV19
CASRRGTSGYTDTQYF,-,TRBJ2-3,16,TRBV5-1
CASRLGSYEQYF,-,TRBJ2-7,12,TRBV5-1
CASSSLWGWGTDTQYF,-,TRBJ2-3,16,TRBV11-2
CASSLAGDEQYF,-,TRBJ2-7,12,TRBV5-6
CASSQGGLYYEQYF,-,TRBJ2-7,14,TRBV14
CASSAQVNEQFF,few,TRBJ2-1,12,TRBV28
CASGRSNQPQHF,few,TRBJ1-5,12,TRBV6-5
CASRTRQGGEKLFF,-,TRBJ1-4,14,TRBV5-1
CASSPGGQGLNEQFF,-,TRBJ2-1,15,TRBV5-1
CAISVNGGAADTQYF,-,TRBJ2-3,15,TRBV10-3
CASSPMDRFYSYEQYF,-,TRBJ2-7,16,TRBV7-8
CASSLVGGRETQYF,-,TRBJ2-5,14,TRBV5-1
CASSPRRGGTGSTDTQYF,-,TRBJ2-3,18,TRBV7-2
CASSVGGTNSYEQYF,-,TRBJ2-7,15,TRBV9
CASSPLTLSGANVLTF,-,TRBJ2-6,16,TRBV18
CASSVDLGMNTGELFF,-,TRBJ2-2,16,TRBV9